This T cell receptor (delta chain) was obtained from a study of γδ T cells in repeated Plasmodium falciparum infection (dated by TCRdb to the early 2020s). Study-wide context: In the natural-infection arm, Malian children exposed to intense seasonal malaria transmission were enrolled and compared against age and gender matched Australian children. Four controlled human malaria infections were administered to several malaria-naive U.S. adults over roughly 590 days by bites from P. falciparum NF54-infected Anopheles stephensi mosquitoes. Samples from controlled-infection subjects were taken at baseline, just before selected infections, and 21 days after each infection. The study looked at how repeated Plasmodium falciparum infection shapes the human gammadelta T cell repertoire, using both natural infection in Mali and controlled human malaria infection. Malian gammadelta TCR repertoires were analysed cross-sectionally during no-transmission periods and longitudinally across acute febrile malaria episodes.

Preparation of the library involved multiplex PCR. The data were produced on an Illumina MiSeq. From each sorted gammadelta T cell sample, both TCR gamma (TRG) and TCR delta (TRD) chains were sequenced. Per the source publication's procedure: The repertoire analyses used clonotype tree plots, the accumulated frequency of the top 20 clonotypes, and diversity index (DI) and D75 metrics. After TCRdb called clones again from the public reads with CATT, rows with identical DNA were merged. The V and J calls and clone size are TCRdb's, not the authors'. This sample comprises 70,000 to 95,000 delta-chain clones, around 1.4% of them detected only once. The ten largest clones add up to just under 9% of the sample. About this clone: This receptor's antigen is unknown. A far larger clone lies a single base away; this is likely a read error. Within the sample, other DNA sequences also encode this same CDR3.

Results and caveats for the whole study, not just this receptor: The controlled-infection cohort was small, limiting analysis of inter-individual variability in gammadelta T cell responses. In Vdelta2-negative gammadelta TCR repertoires, which were largely Vdelta1+, repeated controlled infections appeared to drive waves of new clonotype selection. Generalizability was limited because the Malian cohort came from a small rural village made up predominantly of one ethnic group. Across time and infection, the Vgamma9/Vdelta2+ TCR repertoires showed a highly stable polyclonal makeup, with many TCRgamma sequences overlapping between individuals. Vdelta2-negative gammadelta TCR repertoires from Malian children appeared more clonally expanded, less diverse and less shared than those of Australian children.

The CDR3 numbers 19 residues from cysteine through phenylalanine. Solely the CDR3 DNA is kept, with 57 bases framed from the first base. CDR1 TSWWSYY and CDR2 QGS were looked up in the germline V gene. For bulk TCR repertoire analysis, Vgamma9/Vdelta2+ and Vdelta2-negative gammadelta T cell populations were flow-sorted out of peripheral blood mononuclear cells. Sequenced: gamma-delta T cells from blood. The V gene was identified as TRDV1, while no J gene was called; no check of the table's D call, TRDD3, against the DNA was made. The clonotype originates from a pool of human donors (malaria-infected and uninfected, not separated). CDR3 loop: CALGEHKGVLGPYTDKLIF. The nucleotide sequence reads as follows: TGTGCTCTTGGGGAACACAAGGGAGTACTGGGGCCGTACACCGATAAGCTCATCTTT.